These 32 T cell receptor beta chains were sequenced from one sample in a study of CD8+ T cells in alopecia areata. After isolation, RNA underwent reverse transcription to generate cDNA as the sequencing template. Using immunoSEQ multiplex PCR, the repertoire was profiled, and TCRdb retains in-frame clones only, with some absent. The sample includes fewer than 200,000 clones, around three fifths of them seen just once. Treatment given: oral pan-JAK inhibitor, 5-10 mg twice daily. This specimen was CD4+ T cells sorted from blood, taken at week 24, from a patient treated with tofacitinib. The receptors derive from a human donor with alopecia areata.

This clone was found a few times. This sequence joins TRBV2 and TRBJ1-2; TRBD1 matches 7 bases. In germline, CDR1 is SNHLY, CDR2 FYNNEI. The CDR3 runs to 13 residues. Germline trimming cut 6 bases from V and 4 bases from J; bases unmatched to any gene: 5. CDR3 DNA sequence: TGTGCCAGCAGGCCGGGACAGTCCTATGGCTACACCTTC. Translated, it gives CASRPGQSYGYTF.

CDR3 DNA sequence: TGCGCCAGCAGCTTGGTCGGGGCCAGGGGTCCTGAGCAGTTCTTC. Translated: CASSLVGARGPEQFF. The genes are TRBV5-1 and TRBJ2-1; D might be TRBD1 (6 bases). The CDR3 has 15 amino acids. Germline CDR1 SGHRS, CDR2 YFSETQ. V dropped 0 bases and J dropped 9 bases, with 16 bases sitting between them.

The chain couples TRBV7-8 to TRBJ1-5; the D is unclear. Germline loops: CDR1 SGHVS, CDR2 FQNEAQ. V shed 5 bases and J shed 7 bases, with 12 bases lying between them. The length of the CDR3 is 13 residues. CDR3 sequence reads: CASSTQREQPQHF. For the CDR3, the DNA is TGTGCCAGCAGCACCCAAAGGGAGCAGCCCCAGCATTTT.

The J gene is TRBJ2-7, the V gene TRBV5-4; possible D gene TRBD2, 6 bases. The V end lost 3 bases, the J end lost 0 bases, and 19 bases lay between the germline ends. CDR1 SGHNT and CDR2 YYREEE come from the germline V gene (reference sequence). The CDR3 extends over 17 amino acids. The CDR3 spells CASSSKLATRNSYEQYF. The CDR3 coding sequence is TGTGCCAGCAGCTCAAAACTAGCAACCCGGAACTCCTACGAGCAGTACTTC.

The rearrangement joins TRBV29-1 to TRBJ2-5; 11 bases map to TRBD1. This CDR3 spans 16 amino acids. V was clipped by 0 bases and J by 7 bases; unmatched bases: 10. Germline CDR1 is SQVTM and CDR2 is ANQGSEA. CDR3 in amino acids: CSVEDQDRGRIWTQYF. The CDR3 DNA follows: TGCAGCGTTGAAGATCAGGACAGGGGGCGGATCTGGACCCAGTACTTC.

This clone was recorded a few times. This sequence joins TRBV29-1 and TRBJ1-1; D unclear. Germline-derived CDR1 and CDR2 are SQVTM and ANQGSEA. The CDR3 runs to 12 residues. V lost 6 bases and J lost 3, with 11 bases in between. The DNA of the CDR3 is TGCAGCGTCCTACGAGTAGACACTGAAGCTTTCTTT. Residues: CSVLRVDTEAFF.

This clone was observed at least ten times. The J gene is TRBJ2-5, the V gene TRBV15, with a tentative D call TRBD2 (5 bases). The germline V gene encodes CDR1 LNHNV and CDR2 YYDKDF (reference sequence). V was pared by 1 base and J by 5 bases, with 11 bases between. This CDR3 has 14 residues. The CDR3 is CATSRGAVGETQYF. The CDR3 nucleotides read TGTGCCACCAGCAGAGGAGCGGTTGGGGAGACCCAGTACTTC.

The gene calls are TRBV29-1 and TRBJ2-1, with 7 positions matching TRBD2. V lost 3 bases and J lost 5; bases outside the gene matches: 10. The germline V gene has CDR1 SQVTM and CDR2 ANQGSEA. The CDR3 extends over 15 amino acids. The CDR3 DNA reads TGCAGCGTTGATGCCCTCTCAGCGGGGAACAATGAGCAGTTCTTC. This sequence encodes CSVDALSAGNNEQFF.

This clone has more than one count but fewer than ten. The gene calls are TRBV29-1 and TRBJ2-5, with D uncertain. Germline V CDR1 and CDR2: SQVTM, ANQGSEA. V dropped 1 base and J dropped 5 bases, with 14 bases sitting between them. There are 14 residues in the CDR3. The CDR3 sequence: CSVEAPGLSETQYF. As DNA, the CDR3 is TGCAGCGTTGAAGCGCCTGGGCTATCCGAGACCCAGTACTTC.

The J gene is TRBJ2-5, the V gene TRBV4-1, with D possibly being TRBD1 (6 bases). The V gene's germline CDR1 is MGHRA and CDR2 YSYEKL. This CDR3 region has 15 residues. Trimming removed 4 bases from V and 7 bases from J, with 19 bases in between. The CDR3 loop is CASSRRSGDTGTQYF. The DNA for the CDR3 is TGCGCCAGCAGCCGACGGTCCGGGGACACGGGGACCCAGTACTTC.

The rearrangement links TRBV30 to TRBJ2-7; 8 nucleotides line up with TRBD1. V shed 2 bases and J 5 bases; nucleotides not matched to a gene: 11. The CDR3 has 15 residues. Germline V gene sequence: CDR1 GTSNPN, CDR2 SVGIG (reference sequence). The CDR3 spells CAWSRPDRELDEQYF. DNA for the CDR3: TGTGCCTGGAGTCGGCCGGACAGGGAGCTTGACGAGCAGTACTTC.

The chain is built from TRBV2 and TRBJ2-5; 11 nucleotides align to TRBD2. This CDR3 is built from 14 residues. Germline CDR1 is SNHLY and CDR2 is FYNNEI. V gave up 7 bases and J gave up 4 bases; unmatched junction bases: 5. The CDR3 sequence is CASIAGGLGETQYF. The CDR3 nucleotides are TGTGCCAGCATAGCGGGGGGGCTTGGAGAGACCCAGTACTTC.

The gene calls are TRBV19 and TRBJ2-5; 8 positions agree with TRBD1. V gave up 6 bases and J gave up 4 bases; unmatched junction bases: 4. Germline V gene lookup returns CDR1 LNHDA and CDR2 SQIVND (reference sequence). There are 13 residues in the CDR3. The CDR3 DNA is TGTGCCAGTAGCAGGGGGCGGGGAGAGACCCAGTACTTC. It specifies CASSRGRGETQYF.

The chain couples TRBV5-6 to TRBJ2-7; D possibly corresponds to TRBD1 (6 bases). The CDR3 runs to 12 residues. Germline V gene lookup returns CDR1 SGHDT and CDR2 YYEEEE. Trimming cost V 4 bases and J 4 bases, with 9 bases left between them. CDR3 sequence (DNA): TGTGCCAGCAGCATACAGGGTTACGAGCAGTACTTC. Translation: CASSIQGYEQYF.

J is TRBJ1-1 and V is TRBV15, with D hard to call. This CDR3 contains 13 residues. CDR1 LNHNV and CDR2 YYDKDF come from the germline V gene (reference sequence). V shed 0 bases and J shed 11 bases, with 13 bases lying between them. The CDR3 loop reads CATSRDLNSLAFF. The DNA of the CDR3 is TGTGCCACCAGCAGAGATCTGAACAGCTTGGCTTTCTTT.

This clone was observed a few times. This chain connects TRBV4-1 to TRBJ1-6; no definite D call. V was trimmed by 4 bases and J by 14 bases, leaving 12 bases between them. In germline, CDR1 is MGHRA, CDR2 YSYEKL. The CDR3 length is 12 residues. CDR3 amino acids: CASSPILGSLHF. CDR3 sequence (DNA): TGCGCCAGCAGCCCCATTCTCGGATCCCTCCACTTT.

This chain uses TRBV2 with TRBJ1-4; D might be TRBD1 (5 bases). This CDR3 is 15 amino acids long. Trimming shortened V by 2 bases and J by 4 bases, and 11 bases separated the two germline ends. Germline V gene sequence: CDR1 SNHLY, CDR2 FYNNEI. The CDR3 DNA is TGTGCCAGCAGTGAACGGTCGGGGCTTAATGAAAAACTGTTTTTT. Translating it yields CASSERSGLNEKLFF.

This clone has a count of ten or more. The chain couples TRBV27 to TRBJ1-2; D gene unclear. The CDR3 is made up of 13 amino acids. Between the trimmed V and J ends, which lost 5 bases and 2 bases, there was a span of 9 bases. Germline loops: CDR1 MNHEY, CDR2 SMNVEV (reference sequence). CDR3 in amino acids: CASSPRANYGYTF. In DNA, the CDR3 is TGTGCCAGCAGTCCAAGGGCAAACTATGGCTACACCTTC.

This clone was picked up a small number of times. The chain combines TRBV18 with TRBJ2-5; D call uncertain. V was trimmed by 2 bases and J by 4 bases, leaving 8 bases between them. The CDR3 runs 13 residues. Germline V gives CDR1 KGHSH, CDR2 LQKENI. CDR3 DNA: TGTGCCAGCTCACCAAATCAAGGAGAGACCCAGTACTTC. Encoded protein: CASSPNQGETQYF.

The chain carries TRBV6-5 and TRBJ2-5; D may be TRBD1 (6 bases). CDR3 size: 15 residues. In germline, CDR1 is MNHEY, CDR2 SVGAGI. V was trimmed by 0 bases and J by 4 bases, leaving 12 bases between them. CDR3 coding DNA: TGTGCCAGCAGTTACTCGTCAGGGGTTGCAGAGACCCAGTACTTC. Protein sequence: CASSYSSGVAETQYF.

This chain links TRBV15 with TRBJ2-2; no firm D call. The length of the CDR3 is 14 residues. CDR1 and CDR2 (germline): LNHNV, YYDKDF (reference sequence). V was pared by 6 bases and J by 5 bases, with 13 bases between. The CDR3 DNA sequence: TGTGCCACCAGTCCAGACACCTGGACCGGGGAGCTGTTTTTT. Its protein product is CATSPDTWTGELFF.

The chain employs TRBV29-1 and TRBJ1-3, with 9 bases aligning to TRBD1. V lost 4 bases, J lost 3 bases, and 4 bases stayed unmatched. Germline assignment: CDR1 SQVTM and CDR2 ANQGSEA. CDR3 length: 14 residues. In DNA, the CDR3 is TGCAGCGTTGCACAGGGGGCATATGGAAACACCATATATTTT. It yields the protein CSVAQGAYGNTIYF.

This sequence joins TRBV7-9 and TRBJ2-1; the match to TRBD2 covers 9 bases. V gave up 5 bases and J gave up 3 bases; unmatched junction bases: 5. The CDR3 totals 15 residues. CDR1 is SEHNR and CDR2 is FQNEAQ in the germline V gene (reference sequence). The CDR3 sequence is CASSPPAGGYNEQFF. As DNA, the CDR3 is TGTGCCAGCAGCCCTCCAGCGGGGGGCTACAATGAGCAGTTCTTC.

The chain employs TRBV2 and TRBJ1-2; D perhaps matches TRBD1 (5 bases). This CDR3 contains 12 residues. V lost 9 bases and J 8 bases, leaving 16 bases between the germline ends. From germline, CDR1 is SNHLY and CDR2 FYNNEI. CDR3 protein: CASGIDGGGYTF. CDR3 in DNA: TGTGCCAGTGGGATCGATGGGGGAGGCTACACCTTC.

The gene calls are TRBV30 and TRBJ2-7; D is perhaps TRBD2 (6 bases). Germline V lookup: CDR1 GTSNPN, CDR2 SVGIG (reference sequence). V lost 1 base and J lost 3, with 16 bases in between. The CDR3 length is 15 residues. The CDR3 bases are TGTGCCTGGAGTGCCCCGGGATGGCGGGGCTACGAGCAGTACTTC. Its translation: CAWSAPGWRGYEQYF. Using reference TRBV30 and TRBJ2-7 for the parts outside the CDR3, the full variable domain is SQTIHQWPATLVQPVGSPLSLECTVEGTSNPNLYWYRQAAGRGLQLLFYSVGIGQISSEVPQNLSASRPQDRQFILSSKKLLLSDSGFYLCAWSAPGWRGYEQYFGPGTRLTVT.

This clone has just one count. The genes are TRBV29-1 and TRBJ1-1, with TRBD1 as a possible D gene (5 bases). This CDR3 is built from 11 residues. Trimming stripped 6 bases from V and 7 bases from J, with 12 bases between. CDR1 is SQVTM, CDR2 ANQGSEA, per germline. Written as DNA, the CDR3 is TGCAGCGTGACAGACACCAATGAAGCTTTCTTT. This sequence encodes CSVTDTNEAFF.

DNA of the CDR3: TGCAGCGTTGCCGTGGACAGGGGGGGATCCCGCTACACCTTC. Translating gives CSVAVDRGGSRYTF. The rearrangement joins TRBV29-1 to TRBJ1-2, with 10 bases lining up with TRBD1. The CDR3 is 14 amino acids. Germline lookup yields CDR1 SQVTM and CDR2 ANQGSEA. Unmatched junction bases numbered 11, after V lost 4 bases and J lost 9 bases. The full variable domain, its missing parts supplied by reference TRBV29-1 and TRBJ1-2, is SAVISQKPSRDICQRGTSLTIQCQVDSQVTMMFWYRQQPGQSLTLIATANQGSEATYESGFVIDKFPISRPNLTFSTLTVSNMSPEDSSIYLCSVAVDRGGSRYTFGSGTRLTVV.

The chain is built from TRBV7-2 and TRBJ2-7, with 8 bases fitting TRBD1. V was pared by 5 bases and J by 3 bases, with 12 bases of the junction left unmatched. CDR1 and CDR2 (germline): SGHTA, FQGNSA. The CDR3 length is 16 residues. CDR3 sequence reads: CASSPRTGLRFYEQYF. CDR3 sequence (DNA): TGTGCCAGCAGCCCGAGGACAGGGCTCCGTTTCTACGAGCAGTACTTC.

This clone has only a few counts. The CDR3 sequence is CASSIQGANTEAFF. The CDR3 nucleotides are TGTGCCAGTAGTATTCAAGGGGCGAACACTGAAGCTTTCTTT. The chain joins TRBV19 to TRBJ1-1; maybe TRBD1 (5 bases). The CDR3 contains 14 residues. The germline CDR1 and CDR2 sequences are LNHDA and SQIVND (reference sequence). The V and J ends lost 3 bases and 1 base respectively, with 9 bases between them.

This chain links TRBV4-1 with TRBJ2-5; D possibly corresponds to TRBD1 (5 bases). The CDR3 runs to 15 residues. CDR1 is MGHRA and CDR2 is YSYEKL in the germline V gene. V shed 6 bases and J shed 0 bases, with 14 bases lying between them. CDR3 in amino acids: CASRSWGRDQETQYF. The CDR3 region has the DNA TGCGCCAGCAGGAGCTGGGGCAGGGACCAAGAGACCCAGTACTTC.

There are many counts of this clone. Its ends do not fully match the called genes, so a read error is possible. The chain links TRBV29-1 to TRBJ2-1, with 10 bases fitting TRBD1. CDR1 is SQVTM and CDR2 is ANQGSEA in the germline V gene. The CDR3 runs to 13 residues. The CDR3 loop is CSVGTGAYNEQFF. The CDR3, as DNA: TGCAGCGTCGGGACAGGGGCCTATAATGAGCAGTTCTTC.

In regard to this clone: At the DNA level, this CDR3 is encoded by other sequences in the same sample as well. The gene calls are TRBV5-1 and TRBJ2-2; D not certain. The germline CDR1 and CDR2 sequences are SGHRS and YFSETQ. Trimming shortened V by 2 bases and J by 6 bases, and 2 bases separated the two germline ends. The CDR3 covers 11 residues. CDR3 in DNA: TGCGCCAGCAGCTTAGCCGGGGAGCTGTTTTTT. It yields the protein CASSLAGELFF.